A single sample is the source of the 9 T cell receptor beta chains below, sequenced in a study of CD8 T cells in Susac syndrome. An amount of RNA that ranged from roughly 0.5 to 1 ug was reverse transcribed with random hexamers. TCRdb independently ran MiXCR on the immunoSEQ multiplex PCR reads; one entry per CDR3 protein. The sample consists of more than 65,000 distinct CDR3 sequences, approximately 95% of them appearing once. The sequenced sample was CD8+ T cells from PBMCs. The receptors come from a human donor with Susac syndrome.

The chain joins TRBV3-1 to TRBJ2-1, with 10 bases fitting TRBD2. The germline CDR1 and CDR2 sequences are LGHDT and YNNKEL (reference sequence). CDR3 length: 16 residues. V dropped 1 base and J dropped 9; count of bases not matched to a gene: 9. Written as DNA, the CDR3 is TGTGCCAGCAGCCAAGGAGCGGGAGGGCCTGGTCGTGAGCAGTTCTTC. Translated, it gives CASSQGAGGPGREQFF.

The rearrangement joins TRBV6-5 to TRBJ2-2; D gene uncertain. The CDR3 has 12 amino acids. Trimming took 1 base from V and 5 from J, leaving 2 bases between them. Germline V gene lookup returns CDR1 MNHEY and CDR2 SVGAGI. CDR3 in DNA: TGTGCCAGCAGTTACTGGACCGGGGAGCTGTTTTTT. This translates into CASSYWTGELFF.

This clonotype was detected a few times. V is TRBV9 and J is TRBJ2-2; TRBD2 matches at 10 bases. The junction had 2 bases not matched to a gene; V was cut back by 4 bases and J by 8 bases. CDR1 is SGDLS, CDR2 YYNGEE, per germline. This CDR3 has 13 residues. The CDR3 is CASSPSGSGELFF. CDR3 in DNA: TGTGCCAGCAGCCCTAGCGGGAGTGGGGAGCTGTTTTTT.

In nucleotides, the CDR3 is TGCGCCAGCAGCCAAGATCGGGATTCACCCCTCCACTTT. This encodes CASSQDRDSPLHF. This sequence joins TRBV4-3 and TRBJ1-6; D unresolved. CDR3 length: 13 residues. Trimming removed 0 bases from V and 8 bases from J, with 5 bases in between. Germline loops: CDR1 LGHNA, CDR2 YSLEER.

This sequence joins TRBV7-9 and TRBJ2-1; a possible D gene is TRBD2 (6 bases). Germline V gives CDR1 SEHNR, CDR2 FQNEAQ (reference sequence). This CDR3 comprises 13 residues. The ends were cut back, 5 bases at V and 5 bases at J, with 10 bases in the middle. DNA of the CDR3: TGTGCCAGCAGCACCGGGAGTCACAATGAGCAGTTCTTC. The encoded protein is CASSTGSHNEQFF.

The V call is TRBV7-6, the J call TRBJ2-7; 10 nucleotides line up with TRBD1. Germline values: CDR1 SGHVS, CDR2 FNYEAQ. V lost 5 bases and J lost 5; bases outside the gene matches: 12. The CDR3 covers 16 residues. In nucleotides, the CDR3 is TGTGCCAGCAGCCTTCCACCCGGGACAGGGGAGGACGAGCAGTACTTC. Amino acids: CASSLPPGTGEDEQYF.

J is TRBJ1-5 and V is TRBV4-3; no definite D call. The CDR3 contains 15 residues. Trimming left V 0 bases short and J 1 base short, with 7 bases between. Germline V lookup: CDR1 LGHNA, CDR2 YSLEER. The CDR3 region has the DNA TGCGCCAGCAGCCAAGATTACCGAAGCAATCAGCCCCAGCATTTT. It encodes CASSQDYRSNQPQHF.

The V call is TRBV5-1, the J call TRBJ2-1; 11 bases line up with TRBD1. CDR3 size: 17 residues. Germline assignment: CDR1 SGHRS and CDR2 YFSETQ. The junction had 3 bases not matched to a gene; V was cut back by 0 bases and J by 1 base. The CDR3: CASSLEGTGGSYNEQFF. Written as DNA, the CDR3 is TGCGCCAGCAGCTTGGAGGGGACAGGGGGTTCCTACAATGAGCAGTTCTTC.

The rearrangement uses TRBV5-1 and TRBJ2-7; 9 nucleotides align to TRBD1. Unmatched junction bases numbered 7, after V lost 4 bases and J lost 5 bases. The germline V gene encodes CDR1 SGHRS and CDR2 YFSETQ. CDR3 length: 14 residues. The CDR3 DNA reads TGCGCCAGCAGCCTCCGGGACAGGGCCCACGAGCAGTACTTC. Protein product: CASSLRDRAHEQYF.